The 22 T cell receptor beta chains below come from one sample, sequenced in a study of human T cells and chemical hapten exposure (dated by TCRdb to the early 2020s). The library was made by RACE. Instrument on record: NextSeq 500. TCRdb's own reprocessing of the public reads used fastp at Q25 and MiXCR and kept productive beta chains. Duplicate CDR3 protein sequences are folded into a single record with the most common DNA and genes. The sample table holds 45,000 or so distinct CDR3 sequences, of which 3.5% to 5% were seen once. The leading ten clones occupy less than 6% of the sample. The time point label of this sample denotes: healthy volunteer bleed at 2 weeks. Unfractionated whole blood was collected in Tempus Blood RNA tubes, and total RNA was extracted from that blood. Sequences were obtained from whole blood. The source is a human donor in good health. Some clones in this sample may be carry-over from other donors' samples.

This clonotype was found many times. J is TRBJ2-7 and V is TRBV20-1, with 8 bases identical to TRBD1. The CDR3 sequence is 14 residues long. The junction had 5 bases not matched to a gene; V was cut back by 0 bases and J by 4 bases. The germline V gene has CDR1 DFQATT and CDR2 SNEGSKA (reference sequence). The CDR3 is CSARDRRQGYEQYF. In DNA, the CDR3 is TGCAGTGCTAGAGATAGGCGACAGGGGTACGAGCAGTACTTC.

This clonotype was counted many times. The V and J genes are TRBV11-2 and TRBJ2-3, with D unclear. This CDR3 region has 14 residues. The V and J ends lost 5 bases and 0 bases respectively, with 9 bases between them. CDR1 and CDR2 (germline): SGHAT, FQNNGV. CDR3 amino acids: CASSPLGSTDTQYF. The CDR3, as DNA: TGTGCCAGCAGCCCCTTGGGGAGCACAGATACGCAGTATTTT.

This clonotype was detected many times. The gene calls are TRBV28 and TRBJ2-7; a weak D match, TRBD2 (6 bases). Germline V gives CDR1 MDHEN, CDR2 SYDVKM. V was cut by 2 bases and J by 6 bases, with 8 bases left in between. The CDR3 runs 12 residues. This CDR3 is CASSLGEVEQYF. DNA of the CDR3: TGTGCCAGCAGTTTAGGGGAGGTCGAGCAGTACTTC. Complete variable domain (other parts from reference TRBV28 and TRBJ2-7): DVKVTQSSRYLVKRTGEKVFLECVQDMDHENMFWYRQDPGLGLRLIYFSYDVKMKEKGDIPEGYSVSREKKERFSLILESASTNQTSMYLCASSLGEVEQYFGPGTRLTVT.

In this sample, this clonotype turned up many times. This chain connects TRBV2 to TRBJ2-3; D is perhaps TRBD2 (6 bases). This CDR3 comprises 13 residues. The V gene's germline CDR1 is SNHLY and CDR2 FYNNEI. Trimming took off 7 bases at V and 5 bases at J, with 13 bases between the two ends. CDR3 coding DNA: TGTGCCAGCATGATAACGGGACTAGATACGCAGTATTTT. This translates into CASMITGLDTQYF.

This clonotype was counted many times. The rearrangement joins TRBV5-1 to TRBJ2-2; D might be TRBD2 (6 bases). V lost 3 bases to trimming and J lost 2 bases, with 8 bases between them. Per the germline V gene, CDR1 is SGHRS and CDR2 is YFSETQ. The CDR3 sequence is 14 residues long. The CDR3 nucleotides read TGCGCCAGCAGCTCCGGGAGAAACACCGGGGAGCTGTTTTTT. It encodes CASSSGRNTGELFF.

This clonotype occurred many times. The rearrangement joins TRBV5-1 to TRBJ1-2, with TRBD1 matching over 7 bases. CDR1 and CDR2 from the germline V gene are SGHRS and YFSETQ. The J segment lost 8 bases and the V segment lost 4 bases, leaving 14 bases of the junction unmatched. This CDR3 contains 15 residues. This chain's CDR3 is CASSADRVVTGGYTF. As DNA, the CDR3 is TGCGCCAGCAGCGCCGACAGGGTTGTAACGGGCGGCTACACCTTC.

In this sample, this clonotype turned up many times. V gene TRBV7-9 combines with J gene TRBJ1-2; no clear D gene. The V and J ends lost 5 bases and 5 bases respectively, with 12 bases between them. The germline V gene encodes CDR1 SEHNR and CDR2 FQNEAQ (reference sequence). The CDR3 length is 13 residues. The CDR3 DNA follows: TGTGCCAGCAGCCGACACGAAATTTATGGCTACACCTTC. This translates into CASSRHEIYGYTF.

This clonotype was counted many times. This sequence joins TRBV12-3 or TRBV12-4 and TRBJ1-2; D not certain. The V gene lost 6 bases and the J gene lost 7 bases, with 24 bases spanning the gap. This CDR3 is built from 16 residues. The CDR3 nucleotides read TGTGCCAGCAGCCGCACTCGGATAGGGAACCTGGCTGGCTACACCTTC. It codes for CASSRTRIGNLAGYTF.

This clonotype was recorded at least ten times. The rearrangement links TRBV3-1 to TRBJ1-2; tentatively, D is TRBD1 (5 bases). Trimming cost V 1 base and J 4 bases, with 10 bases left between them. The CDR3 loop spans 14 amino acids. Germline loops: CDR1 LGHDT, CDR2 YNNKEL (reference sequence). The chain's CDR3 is CASSQVGTLYGYTF. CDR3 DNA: TGTGCCAGCAGCCAAGTCGGGACCCTCTATGGCTACACCTTC.

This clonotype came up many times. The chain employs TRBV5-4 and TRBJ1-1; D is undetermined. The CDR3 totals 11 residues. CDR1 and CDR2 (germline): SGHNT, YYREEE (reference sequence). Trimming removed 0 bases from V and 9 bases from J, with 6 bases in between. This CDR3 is CASSLGRKAFF. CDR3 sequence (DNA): TGTGCCAGCAGCTTGGGACGGAAAGCTTTCTTT. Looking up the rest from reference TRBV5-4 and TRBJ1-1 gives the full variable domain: ETGVTQSPTHLIKTRGQQVTLRCSSQSGHNTVSWYQQALGQGPQFIFQYYREEENGRGNFPPRFSGLQFPNYSSELNVNALELDDSALYLCASSLGRKAFFGQGTRLTVV.

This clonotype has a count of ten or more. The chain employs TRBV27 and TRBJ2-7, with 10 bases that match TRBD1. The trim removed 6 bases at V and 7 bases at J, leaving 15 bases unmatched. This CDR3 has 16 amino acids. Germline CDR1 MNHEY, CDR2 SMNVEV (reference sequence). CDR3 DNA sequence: TGTGCCAGCAGATCCAAACCGGGACAGGGGTTTAGGGAGCAGTACTTC. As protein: CASRSKPGQGFREQYF.

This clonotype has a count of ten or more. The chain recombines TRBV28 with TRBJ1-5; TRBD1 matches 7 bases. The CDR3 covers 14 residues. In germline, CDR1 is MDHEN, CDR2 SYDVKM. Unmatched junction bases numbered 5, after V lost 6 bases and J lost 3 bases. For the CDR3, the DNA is TGTGCCAGCAGCTCGACAGGGTACAATCAGCCCCAGCATTTT. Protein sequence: CASSSTGYNQPQHF.

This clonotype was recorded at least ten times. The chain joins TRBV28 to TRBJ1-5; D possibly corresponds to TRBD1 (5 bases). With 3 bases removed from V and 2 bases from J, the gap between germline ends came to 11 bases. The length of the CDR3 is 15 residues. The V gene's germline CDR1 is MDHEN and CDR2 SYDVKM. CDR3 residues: CASSFKGRGNQPQHF. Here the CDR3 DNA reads TGTGCCAGCAGTTTCAAGGGCAGGGGCAATCAGCCCCAGCATTTT.

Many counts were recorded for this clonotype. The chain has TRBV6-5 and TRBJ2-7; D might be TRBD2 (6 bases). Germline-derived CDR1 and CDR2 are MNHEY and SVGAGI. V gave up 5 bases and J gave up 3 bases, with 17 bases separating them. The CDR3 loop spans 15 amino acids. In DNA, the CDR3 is TGTGCCAGCAGTCAGAAGGAGGGTTCAGTCTACGAGCAGTACTTC. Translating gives CASSQKEGSVYEQYF.

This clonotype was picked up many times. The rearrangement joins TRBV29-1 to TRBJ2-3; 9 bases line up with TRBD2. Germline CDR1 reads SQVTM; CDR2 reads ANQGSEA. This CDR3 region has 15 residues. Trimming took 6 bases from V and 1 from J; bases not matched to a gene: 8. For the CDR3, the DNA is TGCAGCGTCGCCGCTAGCGGGATCCGCACAGATACGCAGTATTTT. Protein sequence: CSVAASGIRTDTQYF.

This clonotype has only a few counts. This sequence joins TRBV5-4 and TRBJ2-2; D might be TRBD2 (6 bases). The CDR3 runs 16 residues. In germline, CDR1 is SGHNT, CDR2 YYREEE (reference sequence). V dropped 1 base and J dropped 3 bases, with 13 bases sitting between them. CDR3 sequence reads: CASSLPGRIDTGELFF. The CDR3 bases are TGTGCCAGCAGCTTGCCCGGGAGAATAGACACCGGGGAGCTGTTTTTT.

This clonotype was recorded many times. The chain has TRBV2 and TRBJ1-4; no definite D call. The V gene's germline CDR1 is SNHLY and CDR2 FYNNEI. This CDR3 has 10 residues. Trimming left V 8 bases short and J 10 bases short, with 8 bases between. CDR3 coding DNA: TGTGCCAGCCGCGTTGGAAAACTGTTTTTT. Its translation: CASRVGKLFF.

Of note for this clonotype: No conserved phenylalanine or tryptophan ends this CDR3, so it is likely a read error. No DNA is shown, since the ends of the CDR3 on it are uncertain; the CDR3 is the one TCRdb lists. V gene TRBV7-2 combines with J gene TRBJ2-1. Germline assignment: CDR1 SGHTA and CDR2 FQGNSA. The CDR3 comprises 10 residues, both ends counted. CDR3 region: CASSLGFPSH.

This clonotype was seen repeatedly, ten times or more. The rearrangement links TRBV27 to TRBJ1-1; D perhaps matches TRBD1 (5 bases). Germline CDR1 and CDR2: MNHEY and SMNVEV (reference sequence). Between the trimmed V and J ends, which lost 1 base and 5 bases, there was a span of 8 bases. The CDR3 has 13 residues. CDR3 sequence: CASSLFRGTEAFF. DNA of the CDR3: TGTGCCAGCAGTTTATTCCGGGGGACTGAAGCTTTCTTT.

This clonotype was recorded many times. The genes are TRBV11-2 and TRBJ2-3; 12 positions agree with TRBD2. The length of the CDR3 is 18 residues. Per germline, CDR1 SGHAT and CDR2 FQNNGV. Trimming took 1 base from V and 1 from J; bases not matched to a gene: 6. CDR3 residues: CASSLGRTSGMGTDTQYF. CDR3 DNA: TGTGCCAGCAGCTTAGGCCGGACTAGCGGGATGGGCACAGATACGCAGTATTTT.

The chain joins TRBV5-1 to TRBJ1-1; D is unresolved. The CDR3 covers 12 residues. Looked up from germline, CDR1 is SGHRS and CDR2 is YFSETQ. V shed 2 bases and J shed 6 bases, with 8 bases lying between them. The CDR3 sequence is CASSLTLSEAFF. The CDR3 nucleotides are TGCGCCAGCAGCTTAACGTTGTCTGAAGCTTTCTTT.

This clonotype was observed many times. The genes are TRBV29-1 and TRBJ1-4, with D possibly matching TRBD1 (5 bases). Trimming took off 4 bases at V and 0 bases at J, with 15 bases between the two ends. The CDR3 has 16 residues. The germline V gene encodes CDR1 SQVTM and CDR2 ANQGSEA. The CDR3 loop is CSVVVGQGATNEKLFF. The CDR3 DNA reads TGCAGCGTTGTCGTAGGGCAGGGCGCAACTAATGAAAAACTGTTTTTT.